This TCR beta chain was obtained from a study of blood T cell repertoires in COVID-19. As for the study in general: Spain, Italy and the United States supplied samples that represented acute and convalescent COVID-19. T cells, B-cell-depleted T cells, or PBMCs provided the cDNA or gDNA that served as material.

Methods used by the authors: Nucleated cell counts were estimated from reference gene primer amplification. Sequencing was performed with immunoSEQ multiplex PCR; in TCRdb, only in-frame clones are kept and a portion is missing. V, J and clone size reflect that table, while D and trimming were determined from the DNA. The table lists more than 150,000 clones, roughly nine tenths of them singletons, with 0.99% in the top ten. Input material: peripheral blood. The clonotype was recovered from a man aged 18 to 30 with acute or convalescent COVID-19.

CDR3 bases: TGCGCCAGCAGCTCCCAGACAGGGTCCCTGAACACTGAAGCTTTCTTT. This codes for CASSSQTGSLNTEAFF. This chain uses TRBV5-1 with TRBJ1-1, with 7 positions matching TRBD1. Germline V gene sequence: CDR1 SGHRS, CDR2 YFSETQ. This CDR3 has 16 amino acids. Trimming at V came to 3 bases and at J to 0 bases, leaving 8 bases not matched to a gene.